This T cell receptor (beta chain) emerged from a study of cytomegalovirus exposure and HLA in healthy donors. Germline V gives CDR1 MNHEY, CDR2 SMNVEV (reference sequence). Deletions cut 6 bases from V and 6 bases from J, with 14 bases between. The CDR3 contains 14 residues. This clone occurred once. As yet, its antigen is unknown. Study results and caveats: Later analysis identified 16,000 or so TCR beta sequences associated with HLA alleles, using a false discovery rate threshold of 0.05.

The PCR ran on 60 Vbeta and 13 Jbeta primers. The table came from immunoSEQ multiplex PCR; TCRdb's copy has only in-frame clones and leaves some out. The sample lists 150,000 to 200,000 clones, roughly four fifths occurring once. The V gene is TRBV27, the J gene TRBJ2-2; D is possibly TRBD1 (6 bases). This receptor was identified in a man aged 18 to 29 in good health and CMV-seronegative. Sequenced input: PBMCs. The CDR3 sequence is CASRSTGDAGELFF. DNA for the CDR3: TGTGCCAGCAGGTCGACAGGCGACGCCGGGGAGCTGTTTTTT.